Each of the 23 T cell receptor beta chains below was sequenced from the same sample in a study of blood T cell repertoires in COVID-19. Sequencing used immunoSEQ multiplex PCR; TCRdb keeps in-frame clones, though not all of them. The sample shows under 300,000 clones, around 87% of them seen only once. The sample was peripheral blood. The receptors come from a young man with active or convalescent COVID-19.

The DNA of the CDR3 is TGTGCCAGCAGTGATGCTCTAGCGGGCGGGGAGCTGTTTTTT. Translation gives CASSDALAGGELFF. The rearrangement joins TRBV2 to TRBJ2-2; TRBD2 matches 8 bases. This CDR3 is 14 amino acids long. The V segment lost 3 bases and the J segment 7 bases; nucleotides outside the gene matches: 4. Germline CDR1 is SNHLY and CDR2 is FYNNEI.

CDR3 DNA: TGTGCCAGCAGCTCTACCGGGACAGGGAACACAGATACGCAGTATTTT. Amino acid sequence: CASSSTGTGNTDTQYF. V and J are TRBV7-9 and TRBJ2-3; 9 bases map to TRBD1. In germline, CDR1 is SEHNR, CDR2 FQNEAQ (reference sequence). The trim removed 4 bases at V and 2 bases at J, leaving 7 bases unmatched. The CDR3 is 16 amino acids.

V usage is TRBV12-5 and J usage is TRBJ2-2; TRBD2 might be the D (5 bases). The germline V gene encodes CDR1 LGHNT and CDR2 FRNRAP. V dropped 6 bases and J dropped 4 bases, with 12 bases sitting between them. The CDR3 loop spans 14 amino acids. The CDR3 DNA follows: TGTGCTAGTGGCCCCCGGGAAAGCACCGGGGAGCTGTTTTTT. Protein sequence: CASGPRESTGELFF.

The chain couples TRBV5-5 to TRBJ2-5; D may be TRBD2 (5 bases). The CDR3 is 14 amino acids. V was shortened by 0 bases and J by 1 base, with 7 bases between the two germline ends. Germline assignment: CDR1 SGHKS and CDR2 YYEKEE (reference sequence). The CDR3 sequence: CASSLVEGQETQYF. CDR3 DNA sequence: TGTGCCAGCAGCTTGGTTGAGGGCCAAGAGACCCAGTACTTC.

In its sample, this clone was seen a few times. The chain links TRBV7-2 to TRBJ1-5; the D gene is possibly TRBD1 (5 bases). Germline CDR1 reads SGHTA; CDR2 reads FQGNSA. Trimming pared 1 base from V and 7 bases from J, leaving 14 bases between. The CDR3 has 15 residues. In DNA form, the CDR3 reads TGTGCCAGCAGCTTAGTCGGAGGGGAAGGGCAGCCCCAGCATTTT. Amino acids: CASSLVGGEGQPQHF.

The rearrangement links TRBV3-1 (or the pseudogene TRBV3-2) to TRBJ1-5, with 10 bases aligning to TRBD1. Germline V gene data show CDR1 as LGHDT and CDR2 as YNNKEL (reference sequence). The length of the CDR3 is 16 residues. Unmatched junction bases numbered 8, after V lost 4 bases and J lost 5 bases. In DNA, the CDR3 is TGTGCCAGCAGCCCTGGAAGACAGGGGGCTCATCAGCCCCAGCATTTT. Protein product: CASSPGRQGAHQPQHF.

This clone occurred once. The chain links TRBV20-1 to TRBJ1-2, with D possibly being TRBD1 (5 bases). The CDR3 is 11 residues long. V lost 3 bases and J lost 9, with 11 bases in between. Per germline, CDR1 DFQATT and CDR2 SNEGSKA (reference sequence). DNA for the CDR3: TGCAGTGCTAGTTCCAGGGTTCGCTACACCTTC. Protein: CSASSRVRYTF.

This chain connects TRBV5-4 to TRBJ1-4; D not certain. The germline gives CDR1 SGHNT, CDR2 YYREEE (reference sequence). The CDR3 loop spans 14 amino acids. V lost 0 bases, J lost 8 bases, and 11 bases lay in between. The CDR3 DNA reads TGTGCCAGCAGCTTGGGCAGGAGCGGCGAAAAACTGTTTTTT. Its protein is CASSLGRSGEKLFF.

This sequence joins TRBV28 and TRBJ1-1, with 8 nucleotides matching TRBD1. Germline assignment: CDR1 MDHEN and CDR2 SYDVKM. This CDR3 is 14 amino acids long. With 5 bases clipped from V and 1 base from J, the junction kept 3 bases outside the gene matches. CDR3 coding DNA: TGTGCCAGCAGTATGACAGGGGCGAACACTGAAGCTTTCTTT. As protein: CASSMTGANTEAFF. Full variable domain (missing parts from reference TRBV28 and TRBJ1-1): DVKVTQSSRYLVKRTGEKVFLECVQDMDHENMFWYRQDPGLGLRLIYFSYDVKMKEKGDIPEGYSVSREKKERFSLILESASTNQTSMYLCASSMTGANTEAFFGQGTRLTVV.

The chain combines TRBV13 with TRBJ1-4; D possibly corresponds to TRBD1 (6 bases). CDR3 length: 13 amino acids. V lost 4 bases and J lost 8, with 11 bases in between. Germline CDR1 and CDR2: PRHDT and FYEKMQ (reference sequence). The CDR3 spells CASSYRDTEKLFF. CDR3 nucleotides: TGTGCCAGCAGCTACCGGGACACAGAAAAACTGTTTTTT.

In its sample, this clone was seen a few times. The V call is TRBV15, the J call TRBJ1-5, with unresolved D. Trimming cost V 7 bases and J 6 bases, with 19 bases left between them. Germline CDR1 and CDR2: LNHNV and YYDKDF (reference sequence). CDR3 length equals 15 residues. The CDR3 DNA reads TGTGCCACCACCAGCAGGAAAATCGGATTTCAGCCCCAGCATTTT. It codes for CATTSRKIGFQPQHF.

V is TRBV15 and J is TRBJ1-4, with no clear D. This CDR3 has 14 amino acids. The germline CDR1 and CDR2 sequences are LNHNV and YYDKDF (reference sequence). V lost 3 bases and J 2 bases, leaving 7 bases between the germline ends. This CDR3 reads CATSSTETNEKLFF. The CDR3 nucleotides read TGTGCCACCAGCAGTACGGAGACTAATGAAAAACTGTTTTTT.

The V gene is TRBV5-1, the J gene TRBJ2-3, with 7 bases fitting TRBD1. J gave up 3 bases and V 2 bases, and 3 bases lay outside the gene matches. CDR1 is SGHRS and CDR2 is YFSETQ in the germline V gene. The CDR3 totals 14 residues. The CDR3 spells CASSFSRGTDTQYF. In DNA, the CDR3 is TGCGCCAGCAGCTTTTCCAGGGGGACAGATACGCAGTATTTT.

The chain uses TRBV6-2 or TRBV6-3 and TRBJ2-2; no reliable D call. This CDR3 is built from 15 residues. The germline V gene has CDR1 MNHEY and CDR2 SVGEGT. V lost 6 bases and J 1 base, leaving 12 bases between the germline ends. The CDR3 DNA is TGTGCCAGCAGCCACGCGCGGTTGAACACCGGGGAGCTGTTTTTT. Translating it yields CASSHARLNTGELFF.

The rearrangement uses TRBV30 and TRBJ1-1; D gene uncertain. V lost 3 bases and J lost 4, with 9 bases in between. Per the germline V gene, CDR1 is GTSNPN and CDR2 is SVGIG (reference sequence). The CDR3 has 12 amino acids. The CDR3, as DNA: TGTGCCTGGAGCCGCCGGGGCACTGAAGCTTTCTTT. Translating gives CAWSRRGTEAFF. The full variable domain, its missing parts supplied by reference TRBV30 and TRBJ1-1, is SQTIHQWPATLVQPVGSPLSLECTVEGTSNPNLYWYRQAAGRGLQLLFYSVGIGQISSEVPQNLSASRPQDRQFILSSKKLLLSDSGFYLCAWSRRGTEAFFGQGTRLTVV.

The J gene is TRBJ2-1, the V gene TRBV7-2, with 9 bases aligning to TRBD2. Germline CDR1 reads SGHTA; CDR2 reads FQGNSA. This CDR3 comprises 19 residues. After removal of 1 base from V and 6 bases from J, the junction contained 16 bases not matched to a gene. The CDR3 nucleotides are TGTGCCAGCAGCTTAGGTCGGCTAGCGGGAAGGGACGGTTCCAATGAGCAGTTCTTC. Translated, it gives CASSLGRLAGRDGSNEQFF.

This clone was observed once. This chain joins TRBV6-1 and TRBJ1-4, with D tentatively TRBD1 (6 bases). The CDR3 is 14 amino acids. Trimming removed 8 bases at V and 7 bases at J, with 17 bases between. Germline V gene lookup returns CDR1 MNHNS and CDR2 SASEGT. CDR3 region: CASGPGGQGEKLFF. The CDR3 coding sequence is TGTGCCAGCGGACCGGGGGGGCAAGGTGAAAAACTGTTTTTT.

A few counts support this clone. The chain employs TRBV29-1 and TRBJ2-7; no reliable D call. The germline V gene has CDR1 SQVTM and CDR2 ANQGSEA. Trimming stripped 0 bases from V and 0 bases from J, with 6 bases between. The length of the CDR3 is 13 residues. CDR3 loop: CSVEDDTSYEQYF. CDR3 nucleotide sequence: TGCAGCGTTGAAGATGACACCTCCTACGAGCAGTACTTC.

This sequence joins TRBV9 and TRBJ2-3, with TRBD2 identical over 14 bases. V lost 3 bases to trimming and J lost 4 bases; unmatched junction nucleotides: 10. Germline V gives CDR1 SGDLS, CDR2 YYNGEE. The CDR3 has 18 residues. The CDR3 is CASSARLAGGPSADTQYF. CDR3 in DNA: TGTGCCAGCAGCGCGAGACTAGCGGGAGGGCCGTCGGCAGATACGCAGTATTTT.

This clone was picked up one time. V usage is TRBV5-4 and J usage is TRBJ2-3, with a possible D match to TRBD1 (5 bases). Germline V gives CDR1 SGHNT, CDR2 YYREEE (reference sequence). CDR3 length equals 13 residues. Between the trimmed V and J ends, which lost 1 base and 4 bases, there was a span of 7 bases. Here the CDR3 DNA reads TGTGCCAGCAGCTTGCAGGGATCAGATACGCAGTATTTT. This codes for CASSLQGSDTQYF.

Here the CDR3 DNA reads TGTGCCAGCAGATCTTCCTCTGGAAACACCATATATTTT. This gives the protein CASRSSSGNTIYF. The rearrangement joins TRBV11-1 to TRBJ1-3; D remains ambiguous. CDR3 length: 13 residues. The germline V gene encodes CDR1 SGHAT and CDR2 FQDESV (reference sequence). V gave up 6 bases and J gave up 0 bases, with 6 bases separating them.

CDR3 loop: CASSPGNDSPLHF. Written as DNA, the CDR3 is TGTGCCAGCTCACCAGGCAACGATTCACCCCTCCACTTT. The chain carries TRBV18 and TRBJ1-6; no clear D gene. The CDR3 length is 13 residues. Germline lookup yields CDR1 KGHSH and CDR2 LQKENI. V lost 2 bases, J lost 8 bases, and 7 bases lay in between.

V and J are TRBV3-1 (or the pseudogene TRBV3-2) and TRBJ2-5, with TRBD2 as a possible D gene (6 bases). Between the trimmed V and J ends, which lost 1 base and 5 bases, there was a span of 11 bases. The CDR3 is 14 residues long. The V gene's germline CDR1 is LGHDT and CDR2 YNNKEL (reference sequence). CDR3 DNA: TGTGCCAGCAGCCAAGGCGGAGGGTCGGAGACCCAGTACTTC. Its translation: CASSQGGGSETQYF.